The 26 T cell receptor beta chains below all came from one sample that was sequenced in a study of blood T cell repertoires in COVID-19. Assay: immunoSEQ multiplex PCR; the TCRdb copy retains only in-frame clones and omits some. The data contain about 240,000 clones, roughly nine tenths of them singletons. Specimen: peripheral blood. These receptors were collected from a woman in her 50s with COVID-19, enrolled during active disease.

The chain links TRBV19 to TRBJ1-1, with 7 bases lining up with TRBD1. The CDR3 is 14 residues long. Trimming at V came to 6 bases and at J to 5 bases, leaving 9 bases not matched to a gene. The germline gives CDR1 LNHDA, CDR2 SQIVND (reference sequence). The CDR3 loop is CASSPIDRETEAFF. CDR3 bases: TGTGCCAGTAGCCCAATTGACAGGGAAACTGAAGCTTTCTTT.

This CDR3 reads CASSQGLAPQYF. DNA for the CDR3: TGTGCCAGCAGCCAAGGACTAGCCCCGCAGTATTTT. The chain employs TRBV3-1 (or the pseudogene TRBV3-2) and TRBJ2-3, with 7 bases aligning to TRBD2. Per germline, CDR1 LGHDT and CDR2 YNNKEL (reference sequence). Germline trimming cut 1 base from V and 10 bases from J; bases unmatched to any gene: 2. The CDR3 is 12 residues long.

The CDR3, as DNA: TGTGCCAGCAGCACAGCGCCGGGACAGGGCTCCTACAATGAGCAGTTCTTC. This encodes CASSTAPGQGSYNEQFF. The gene calls are TRBV9 and TRBJ2-1; the match to TRBD1 covers 9 bases. CDR3 length: 17 amino acids. Losses at the gene ends were 4 bases for V and 0 bases for J; bases not matched to a gene: 8. CDR1 and CDR2 (germline): SGDLS, YYNGEE.

The J gene is TRBJ2-3, the V gene TRBV28; 10 positions match TRBD1. With V trimmed by 0 bases and J by 4 bases, 7 bases remained unmatched. This CDR3 region has 17 residues. Germline-derived CDR1 and CDR2 are MDHEN and SYDVKM. The CDR3 bases are TGTGCCAGCAGTTTATGGGCCGACAGGGGGCAGTCAGATACGCAGTATTTT. This encodes CASSLWADRGQSDTQYF.

This clone was seen more than once but under ten times. V gene TRBV5-4 combines with J gene TRBJ1-6; D is unresolved. V lost 3 bases, J lost 3 bases, and 7 bases lay in between. CDR3 length: 14 amino acids. Per germline, CDR1 SGHNT and CDR2 YYREEE (reference sequence). CDR3 loop: CASSWRDYNSPLHF. The CDR3 DNA reads TGTGCCAGCAGCTGGAGGGACTATAATTCACCCCTCCACTTT.

The CDR3 is CASTQSQGTEAFF. In nucleotides, the CDR3 is TGTGCCAGCACCCAAAGTCAGGGTACTGAAGCTTTCTTT. This sequence joins TRBV7-6 and TRBJ1-1, with a possible D match to TRBD1 (5 bases). This CDR3 spans 13 amino acids. The V end was cut by 7 bases, the J end by 5 bases, with 14 bases between. Germline CDR1 SGHVS, CDR2 FNYEAQ.

The chain links TRBV10-3 to TRBJ2-3, with 8 positions matching TRBD2. CDR3 length: 17 amino acids. Germline values: CDR1 ENHRY, CDR2 SYGVKD. J lost 2 bases, V lost 4 bases, and 11 bases had no gene match. DNA of the CDR3: TGTGCCATCAGTGCCCCCCCGAGCGGGGGAACCACAGATACGCAGTATTTT. The encoded protein is CAISAPPSGGTTDTQYF.

The chain is built from TRBV29-1 and TRBJ2-2; 7 bases line up with TRBD1. The J segment lost 6 bases and the V segment lost 7 bases, leaving 5 bases of the junction unmatched. Germline assignment: CDR1 SQVTM and CDR2 ANQGSEA. The CDR3 runs 12 residues. CDR3 residues: CSASTGAGELFF. CDR3 nucleotide sequence: TGCAGCGCCTCCACAGGGGCCGGGGAGCTGTTTTTT.

This clone was counted once. The chain links TRBV5-1 to TRBJ1-1; D gene unclear. Germline V lookup: CDR1 SGHRS, CDR2 YFSETQ. V lost 0 bases, J lost 0 bases, and 9 bases lay in between. There are 15 residues in the CDR3. For the CDR3, the DNA is TGCGCCAGCAGCTTGGACATACCTTTGAACACTGAAGCTTTCTTT. As protein: CASSLDIPLNTEAFF. Based on the CDR3 plus reference TRBV5-1 and TRBJ1-1, the full variable domain is KAGVTQTPRYLIKTRGQQVTLSCSPISGHRSVSWYQQTPGQGLQFLFEYFSETQRNKGNFPGRFSGRQFSNSRSEMNVSTLELGDSALYLCASSLDIPLNTEAFFGQGTRLTVV.

The chain couples TRBV5-4 to TRBJ2-5, with TRBD2 matching 12 bases. The CDR3 runs to 17 residues. The V and J ends lost 3 bases and 2 bases, in that order; junction bases with no gene match: 8. Germline assignment: CDR1 SGHNT and CDR2 YYREEE (reference sequence). CDR3 residues: CASSSQPTSGGQETQYF. CDR3 coding DNA: TGTGCCAGCAGCTCGCAACCGACTAGCGGGGGACAAGAGACCCAGTACTTC.

The chain combines TRBV14 with TRBJ1-6, with 7 positions matching TRBD1. Germline loops: CDR1 SGHDN, CDR2 FVKESK. After removal of 5 bases from V and 4 bases from J, the junction contained 8 bases not matched to a gene. This CDR3 contains 16 residues. CDR3 DNA: TGTGCCAGCAGCAAGGGACAGAATGCTTATAATTCACCCCTCCACTTT. Residues: CASSKGQNAYNSPLHF.

This clone has a single count. V and J are TRBV2 and TRBJ1-1, with 7 bases lining up with TRBD1. CDR1 and CDR2 (germline): SNHLY, FYNNEI. This CDR3 spans 15 amino acids. V was pared by 5 bases and J by 4 bases, with 10 bases of the junction left unmatched. This chain's CDR3 is CASSLYTGAGTEAFF. In nucleotides, the CDR3 is TGTGCCAGCAGTCTGTACACAGGGGCTGGCACTGAAGCTTTCTTT.

The chain uses TRBV19 and TRBJ2-6; maybe TRBD2 (5 bases). Deletions cut 3 bases from V and 1 base from J, with 13 bases between. Germline CDR1 LNHDA, CDR2 SQIVND (reference sequence). CDR3 length equals 17 residues. CDR3 in DNA: TGTGCCAGTAGTATCTCCCTCACTAGTTCTGGGGCCAACGTCCTGACTTTC. It codes for CASSISLTSSGANVLTF.

This chain links TRBV19 with TRBJ1-4; a possible D gene is TRBD1 (6 bases). Germline V lookup: CDR1 LNHDA, CDR2 SQIVND (reference sequence). This CDR3 contains 14 residues. Trimming removed 7 bases from V and 4 bases from J, with 13 bases in between. CDR3 region: CASNSGGLNEKLFF. The CDR3 DNA follows: TGTGCCAGTAACTCGGGGGGCCTTAATGAAAAACTGTTTTTT.

V is TRBV5-1 and J is TRBJ1-1; the match to TRBD1 covers 9 bases. Germline lookup yields CDR1 SGHRS and CDR2 YFSETQ. The V gene end was trimmed by 1 base and the J gene end by 1 base; junction bases not matched to a gene: 2. The CDR3 is 15 residues long. In DNA, the CDR3 is TGCGCCAGCAGCTTGTCGGGACAGGGGAACACTGAAGCTTTCTTT. It yields the protein CASSLSGQGNTEAFF.

The rearrangement links TRBV5-5 to TRBJ1-2; TRBD1 aligns across 10 bases. V lost 4 bases, J lost 1 base, and 10 bases stayed unmatched. The CDR3 covers 17 residues. The V gene's germline CDR1 is SGHKS and CDR2 YYEKEE (reference sequence). For the CDR3, the DNA is TGTGCCAGCAGCCGTCGCGACAGGGGGCGCCTTAACTATGGCTACACCTTC. This codes for CASSRRDRGRLNYGYTF.

The V gene is TRBV10-2, the J gene TRBJ2-2, with 8 bases matching TRBD2. In germline, CDR1 is WSHSY, CDR2 SAAADI. After removal of 8 bases from V and 8 bases from J, the junction contained 16 bases not matched to a gene. The CDR3 is 16 amino acids. The CDR3 protein is CASRTMGLEYSGELFF. For the CDR3, the DNA is TGCGCCAGCCGAACTATGGGACTAGAGTATTCGGGGGAGCTGTTTTTT.

The rearrangement joins TRBV29-1 to TRBJ1-1; no definite D call. The V end lost 6 bases, the J end lost 0 bases, and 11 bases lay between the germline ends. This CDR3 spans 13 amino acids. In germline, CDR1 is SQVTM, CDR2 ANQGSEA. CDR3 DNA sequence: TGCAGCGTACGGGGTGGAATGAACACTGAAGCTTTCTTT. It translates to CSVRGGMNTEAFF.

The V call is TRBV11-2, the J call TRBJ2-1; 10 bases map to TRBD2. CDR3 size: 18 residues. V was pared by 4 bases and J by 6 bases, with 15 bases of the junction left unmatched. CDR1 and CDR2 (germline): SGHAT, FQNNGV. The CDR3 spells CASSSLGGSGGTFNEQFF. The CDR3 DNA reads as TGTGCCAGCAGCTCCCTTGGAGGTAGCGGGGGGACTTTCAATGAGCAGTTCTTC.

This chain links TRBV19 with TRBJ1-1; no firm D call. This CDR3 region has 15 residues. Germline values: CDR1 LNHDA, CDR2 SQIVND (reference sequence). The germline V and J ends were trimmed by 2 bases and 3 bases, with 13 bases remaining between them. The DNA for the CDR3 is TGTGCCAGTAGTATAATTAAAGGGAGATACACTGAAGCTTTCTTT. It translates to CASSIIKGRYTEAFF.

The chain combines TRBV7-9 with TRBJ1-2; TRBD1 agrees at 7 bases. With V trimmed by 8 bases and J by 12 bases, 33 bases remained unmatched. CDR3 size: 19 residues. CDR1 is SEHNR, CDR2 FQNEAQ, per germline (reference sequence). The CDR3 loop is CASFSPTGNGQDRKGRNTF. The CDR3 nucleotides are TGTGCCAGCTTTTCTCCGACAGGGAATGGGCAAGACCGTAAGGGTAGGAACACCTTC.

V usage is TRBV6-5 and J usage is TRBJ2-6, with 7 positions matching TRBD2. The V segment lost 8 bases and the J segment 2 bases; nucleotides outside the gene matches: 0. The CDR3 runs to 13 residues. Germline CDR1 reads MNHEY; CDR2 reads SVGAGI. The CDR3 DNA reads as TGTGCCAGCCGGGGGGCTGGGGCCAACGTCCTGACTTTC. Translation: CASRGAGANVLTF.

The chain employs TRBV6-1 and TRBJ2-7, with 7 bases identical to TRBD2. Trimming took 2 bases from V and 2 from J; bases not matched to a gene: 6. Germline V lookup: CDR1 MNHNS, CDR2 SASEGT. This CDR3 is 15 amino acids long. The CDR3 DNA is TGTGCCAGCAGTGAATTTGTCGGGGGGACCTACGAGCAGTACGTC. Amino acids: CASSEFVGGTYEQYV.

This rearrangement joins TRBV2 to TRBJ1-1; D not resolved. Per the germline V gene, CDR1 is SNHLY and CDR2 is FYNNEI. The CDR3 covers 14 residues. Trimming removed 5 bases from V and 1 base from J, with 11 bases in between. CDR3 residues: CASSPRTANTEAFF. DNA for the CDR3: TGTGCCAGCAGTCCCCGTACAGCGAACACTGAAGCTTTCTTT.

This chain connects TRBV5-1 to TRBJ2-1; TRBD1 is a possible D gene (6 bases). The germline CDR1 and CDR2 sequences are SGHRS and YFSETQ. CDR3 length: 14 amino acids. Deletions cut 1 base from V and 7 bases from J, with 12 bases between. CDR3 sequence reads: CASSLSGTLNEQFF. The CDR3 DNA sequence: TGCGCCAGCAGCTTGTCCGGGACATTGAATGAGCAGTTCTTC.

The chain joins TRBV7-2 to TRBJ1-5; 8 nucleotides align to TRBD1. With 1 base clipped from V and 6 bases from J, the junction kept 8 bases outside the gene matches. Germline V lookup: CDR1 SGHTA, CDR2 FQGNSA. The CDR3 sequence is 16 residues long. CDR3 protein: CASSLDGDRRGQPQHF. The CDR3 nucleotides read TGTGCCAGCAGCTTAGATGGGGACAGGAGAGGTCAGCCCCAGCATTTT.